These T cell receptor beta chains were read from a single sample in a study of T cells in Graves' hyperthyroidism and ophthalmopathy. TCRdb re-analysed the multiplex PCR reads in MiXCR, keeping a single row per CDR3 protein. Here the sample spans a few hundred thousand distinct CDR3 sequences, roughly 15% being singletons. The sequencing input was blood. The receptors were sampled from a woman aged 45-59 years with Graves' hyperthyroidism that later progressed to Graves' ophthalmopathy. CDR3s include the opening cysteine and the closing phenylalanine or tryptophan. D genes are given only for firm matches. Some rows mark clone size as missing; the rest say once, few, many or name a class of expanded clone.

CASSLQGRDSGEQYF,TGTGCCAGCAGCCTACAGGGTCGGGATTCTGGCGAGCAGTACTTC,TRBV3-1,many,TRBJ2-7,NA
CSAFIFGTGDEKLFF,TGCAGTGCTTTTATTTTCGGGACAGGGGATGAAAAACTGTTTTTT,TRBV20-1,NA,TRBJ1-4,TRBD1
CSADRRGQAGDEQFF,TGCAGCGCTGACCGAAGGGGACAGGCTGGGGATGAGCAGTTCTTC,TRBV29-1,many,TRBJ2-1,TRBD1
CAWSTGRGGGELFF,TGTGCCTGGTCGACTGGACGGGGAGGGGGGGAGCTGTTTTTT,TRBV30,many,TRBJ2-2,TRBD2
CATSRGGGSYNEQFF,TGTGCCACCAGCAGAGGTGGCGGGAGTTACAATGAGCAGTTCTTC,TRBV15,many,TRBJ2-1,TRBD2
CASAGGTFTDTQYF,TGCGCCAGCGCGGGGGGGACTTTCACAGATACGCAGTATTTT,TRBV5-1,many,TRBJ2-3,TRBD2
CASSAGTSSGELFF,TGTGCCAGCAGCGCCGGGACTAGCTCTGGGGAGCTGTTTTTT,TRBV11-2,many,TRBJ2-2,TRBD2
CASSLSAGNLGQSGYTF,TGTGCCAGTAGTCTCTCTGCAGGAAACCTTGGGCAAAGTGGCTACACCTTC,TRBV19,few,TRBJ1-2,NA
CASGTAGYRGNNEQFF,TGTGCCAGCGGAACCGCCGGGTACCGGGGGAACAATGAGCAGTTCTTC,TRBV28,many,TRBJ2-1,NA
CASSLELAGVGNEQFF,TGTGCCAGCAGCTTAGAGTTAGCGGGAGTCGGCAATGAGCAGTTCTTC,TRBV7-2,NA,TRBJ2-1,TRBD2
CSAHRGNQPQHF,TGCAGTGCTCACAGGGGCAACCAGCCCCAGCATTTT,TRBV20-1,few,TRBJ1-5,TRBD1